Below are 10 T cell receptor beta chains sequenced from a single sample in a study of early T cells in non-severe SARS-CoV-2 infection. TCRdb reprocessed the 5' RACE reads with MiXCR, giving one entry per CDR3 protein. This table has 86,000 or so distinct CDR3 sequences, roughly 13% appearing once. Sequencing was done on a sample of whole blood. Source of these receptors: an adult who was a healthcare worker with PCR-confirmed SARS-CoV-2 infection or an uninfected control (not recorded which).

This clonotype has at least ten counts. The V gene is TRBV20-1, the J gene TRBJ2-3; TRBD2 might be the D (5 bases). This CDR3 comprises 16 residues. Germline CDR1 is DFQATT and CDR2 is SNEGSKA (reference sequence). Between the trimmed V and J ends, which lost 0 bases and 0 bases, there was a span of 13 bases. In DNA, the CDR3 is TGCAGTGCTAGAGAGGGAGTACATTCTAGCACAGATACGCAGTATTTT. It is translated as CSAREGVHSSTDTQYF.

The genes are TRBV6-5 and TRBJ2-1; 8 nucleotides line up with TRBD1. V gave up 5 bases and J gave up 12 bases; unmatched junction bases: 3. The CDR3 has 11 residues. CDR1 is MNHEY, CDR2 SVGAGI, per germline. CDR3 amino acids: CASSQDRVQFF. CDR3 coding DNA: TGTGCCAGCAGTCAGGACAGGGTGCAGTTCTTC.

The V gene is TRBV10-1, the J gene TRBJ2-3; 10 nucleotides line up with TRBD2. CDR3 length: 16 amino acids. V lost 2 bases, J lost 6 bases, and 8 bases stayed unmatched. Germline CDR1 WNHNN, CDR2 SYGVQD (reference sequence). CDR3 sequence (DNA): TGCGCCAGCAGTGAGCTAGCGGGGGAGGGCTTGGATACGCAGTATTTT. Protein: CASSELAGEGLDTQYF.

This clonotype has ten or more counts. The chain uses TRBV5-1 and TRBJ2-3, with D maybe TRBD1 (5 bases). The CDR3 spans 14 residues. Trimming cost V 4 bases and J 1 base, with 10 bases left between them. The germline V gene encodes CDR1 SGHRS and CDR2 YFSETQ. In DNA, the CDR3 is TGCGCCAGCAGCCGGGTGGGGCGCACAGATACGCAGTATTTT. It encodes CASSRVGRTDTQYF.

V gene TRBV6-2 or TRBV6-3 combines with J gene TRBJ2-3; TRBD2 matches at 9 bases. The CDR3 is 18 amino acids. Germline V lookup: CDR1 MNHEY, CDR2 SVGEGT. V was pared by 0 bases and J by 5 bases, with 12 bases of the junction left unmatched. In nucleotides, the CDR3 is TGTGCCAGCAGTTACTCCCCCACTGATGCGGGGGGGGAAGATACGCAGTATTTT. It is translated as CASSYSPTDAGGEDTQYF.

The table lists this clonotype with many counts. The J gene is TRBJ2-2, the V gene TRBV6-1, with TRBD1 matching 9 bases. Trimming removed 11 bases from V and 4 bases from J; junction bases left unmatched: 8. The germline V gene has CDR1 MNHNS and CDR2 SASEGT. The CDR3 sequence is 14 residues long. CDR3 bases: TGTGCCGGGAAACAGGGGGCAAGCACCGGGGAGCTGTTTTTT. Translating gives CAGKQGASTGELFF.

The chain has TRBV5-1 and TRBJ2-3, with TRBD1 matching over 7 bases. Germline V gene data show CDR1 as SGHRS and CDR2 as YFSETQ. V was pared by 4 bases and J by 2 bases, with 10 bases of the junction left unmatched. This CDR3 has 16 residues. CDR3: CASSPLTGIPTDTQYF. For the CDR3, the DNA is TGCGCCAGCAGCCCACTGACAGGGATCCCCACAGATACGCAGTATTTT.

Many counts were recorded for this clonotype. This chain uses TRBV30 with TRBJ2-7, with D tentatively TRBD1 or TRBD2 (5 bases each). CDR3 size: 12 residues. Trimming left V 3 bases short and J 7 bases short, with 13 bases between. Looked up from germline, CDR1 is GTSNPN and CDR2 is SVGIG (reference sequence). The CDR3 nucleotides read TGTGCCTGGAGCCGGGGACGAGGGGAGCAGTACTTC. Translation gives CAWSRGRGEQYF.

This clonotype was detected once. The chain links TRBV6-1 to TRBJ1-1, with D hard to call. This CDR3 contains 13 residues. The germline CDR1 and CDR2 sequences are MNHNS and SASEGT. Trimming stripped 6 bases from V and 2 bases from J, with 10 bases between. CDR3 amino acids: CASRGNVNTEAFF. For the CDR3, the DNA is TGTGCCAGCAGAGGTAATGTTAACACTGAAGCTTTCTTT.

Worth noting for this clonotype: Relative to the germline gene, one junction end is altered; a read error may explain this. This chain joins TRBV6-5 and TRBJ1-1; TRBD1 is a possible D gene (6 bases). Germline CDR1 MNHEY, CDR2 SVGAGI. The CDR3 covers 15 residues. CDR3: CASLLSDSLNTEAFF. The CDR3 DNA is TGTGCCAGTCTACTATCGGACAGTTTGAATACTGAAGCTTTCTTT.